Below, 29 T cell receptor beta chains from the same sample are listed, as sequenced in a study of CD8+ T cells in alopecia areata. Following RNA extraction, reverse transcription yielded cDNA that acted as the sequencing template. TCRdb's copy holds only in-frame clones and misses some; the assay was immunoSEQ multiplex PCR. The data hold 150,000 or so clones, with over 45% observed a single time. The sequencing input was CD4+ T cells sorted from blood. These receptors were taken from a human donor with alopecia areata.

The V call is TRBV7-2, the J call TRBJ2-1; D gene uncertain. V was pared by 6 bases and J by 10 bases, with 19 bases between. The germline gives CDR1 SGHTA, CDR2 FQGNSA. The CDR3 consists of 14 residues. CDR3 coding DNA: TGTGCCAGCAGTCCCGATGTGGGTGCCCGCGAGCAGTTCTTC. It codes for CASSPDVGAREQFF. Full variable domain (outside the CDR3, taken from reference TRBV7-2 and TRBJ2-1): GAGVSQSPSNKVTEKGKDVELRCDPISGHTALYWYRQSLGQGLEFLIYFQGNSAPDKSGLPSDRFSAERTGGSVSTLTIQRTQQEDSAVYLCASSPDVGAREQFFGPGTRLTVL.

This clone was counted only a few times. The rearrangement links TRBV10-3 to TRBJ2-1; TRBD1 aligns across 7 bases. CDR3 length equals 15 residues. V trimming: 10 bases; J trimming: 6 bases; junction bases outside the gene matches: 15. Germline CDR1 and CDR2: ENHRY and SYGVKD. The CDR3 is CATSDGTAMANEQFF. The CDR3 DNA reads TGTGCCACCTCTGACGGGACAGCGATGGCCAATGAGCAGTTCTTC.

This clone was detected a few times. CDR3 coding DNA: TGTGCCATCAGTGAAATAGACCCCGGGACGGACGAGCAGTTCTTC. Translating gives CAISEIDPGTDEQFF. The gene calls are TRBV10-3 and TRBJ2-1; D might be TRBD1 or TRBD2, each matching 5 bases. The ends were cut back, 3 bases at V and 10 bases at J, with 19 bases in the middle. The CDR3 spans 15 residues. CDR1 and CDR2 from the germline V gene are ENHRY and SYGVKD.

The sample holds a few counts of this clone. This sequence joins TRBV29-1 and TRBJ2-2; no firm D call. V was cut by 5 bases and J by 0 bases, with 10 bases left in between. The CDR3 extends over 14 amino acids. The V gene's germline CDR1 is SQVTM and CDR2 ANQGSEA. The CDR3 reads CSVKQPANTGELFF. Written as DNA, the CDR3 is TGCAGCGTTAAACAGCCCGCGAACACCGGGGAGCTGTTTTTT.

J is TRBJ1-2 and V is TRBV5-6; D is uncertain. Germline V CDR1 and CDR2: SGHDT, YYEEEE. V shed 4 bases and J shed 4 bases, with 14 bases lying between them. This CDR3 contains 14 residues. CDR3 DNA sequence: TGTGCCAGCAGCAAAGCCATGGCCGGCTATGGCTACACCTTC. Translating gives CASSKAMAGYGYTF.

This rearrangement joins TRBV29-1 to TRBJ2-1; 8 bases are shared with TRBD2. CDR1 is SQVTM and CDR2 is ANQGSEA in the germline V gene. The CDR3 has 12 residues. V lost 7 bases and J lost 8; bases outside the gene matches: 7. The CDR3: CSASFSGDEQFF. Written as DNA, the CDR3 is TGCAGCGCATCCTTTAGCGGGGATGAGCAGTTCTTC.

This clone was detected a few times. The CDR3 sequence: CSEMTGAEETQYF. In nucleotides, the CDR3 is TGCAGCGAGATGACAGGGGCGGAGGAGACCCAGTACTTC. V gene TRBV29-1 combines with J gene TRBJ2-5; TRBD1 agrees at 8 bases. Germline CDR1 and CDR2: SQVTM and ANQGSEA. Trimming removed 7 bases from V and 5 bases from J; junction bases left unmatched: 9. This CDR3 is 13 amino acids long.

This chain joins TRBV7-3 and TRBJ2-2; 12 nucleotides align to TRBD2. Germline trimming cut 10 bases from V and 7 bases from J; bases unmatched to any gene: 4. CDR1 and CDR2 from the germline V gene are SGHTA and FQGTGA. The CDR3 is made up of 13 amino acids. CDR3 loop: CATGLAGNGELFF. The CDR3 DNA reads TGTGCCACCGGACTAGCGGGGAACGGGGAGCTGTTTTTT.

V gene TRBV30 combines with J gene TRBJ2-1, with 9 bases matching TRBD1. The V gene's germline CDR1 is GTSNPN and CDR2 SVGIG (reference sequence). The CDR3 totals 15 residues. J gave up 4 bases and V 6 bases, and 10 bases lay outside the gene matches. CDR3 in DNA: TGTGCCTGTTGGCCCGGGACAGGGAATTACAATGAGCAGTTCTTC. Protein: CACWPGTGNYNEQFF. Looking up the rest from reference TRBV30 and TRBJ2-1 gives the full variable domain: SQTIHQWPATLVQPVGSPLSLECTVEGTSNPNLYWYRQAAGRGLQLLFYSVGIGQISSEVPQNLSASRPQDRQFILSSKKLLLSDSGFYLCACWPGTGNYNEQFFGPGTRLTVL.

In DNA, the CDR3 is TGTGCCTGGGACAGGGCAAGCACAGATACGCAGTATTTT. Translated, it gives CAWDRASTDTQYF. The J gene is TRBJ2-3, the V gene TRBV30; 7 bases align to TRBD1. Germline assignment: CDR1 GTSNPN and CDR2 SVGIG (reference sequence). This CDR3 contains 13 residues. V shed 5 bases and J 0 bases; nucleotides not matched to a gene: 2.

This chain links TRBV18 with TRBJ2-7; the D is unclear. Trimming stripped 1 base from V and 2 bases from J, with 9 bases between. The V gene's germline CDR1 is KGHSH and CDR2 LQKENI. This CDR3 has 14 residues. The CDR3 DNA is TGTGCCAGCTCACCACAGGTATATACCTACGAGCAGTACTTC. Translating it yields CASSPQVYTYEQYF.

The genes are TRBV28 and TRBJ2-1; D not certain. Germline assignment: CDR1 MDHEN and CDR2 SYDVKM. Deletions cut 5 bases from V and 8 bases from J, with 7 bases between. CDR3 length: 11 amino acids. In DNA, the CDR3 is TGTGCCAGCAGTGACGCATATGAGCAGTTCTTC. This codes for CASSDAYEQFF.

The rearrangement joins TRBV5-1 to TRBJ2-5; either TRBD1 or TRBD2 may supply D (5 bases each). The germline CDR1 and CDR2 sequences are SGHRS and YFSETQ. V gave up 1 base and J gave up 5 bases, with 12 bases separating them. The CDR3 has 14 amino acids. The CDR3 loop reads CASSLYGGRETQYF. CDR3 in DNA: TGCGCCAGCAGCTTGTATGGGGGACGGGAGACCCAGTACTTC. Full variable domain (missing parts from reference TRBV5-1 and TRBJ2-5): KAGVTQTPRYLIKTRGQQVTLSCSPISGHRSVSWYQQTPGQGLQFLFEYFSETQRNKGNFPGRFSGRQFSNSRSEMNVSTLELGDSALYLCASSLYGGRETQYFGPGTRLLVL.

This chain uses TRBV27 with TRBJ2-7, with 12 positions matching TRBD2. CDR3 length: 16 amino acids. CDR1 MNHEY and CDR2 SMNVEV come from the germline V gene (reference sequence). V lost 5 bases and J lost 5; bases outside the gene matches: 10. The CDR3 bases are TGTGCCAGCAGTACCGTCGGACTAGCGGGGCGACACGAGCAGTACTTC. Residues: CASSTVGLAGRHEQYF.

This chain uses TRBV25-1 with TRBJ2-1; D is perhaps TRBD2 (5 bases). The CDR3 covers 16 residues. V was clipped by 2 bases and J by 0 bases, with 11 bases between them. Germline-derived CDR1 and CDR2 are MGHDK and SYGVNS. The CDR3: CASSEGGGVSYNEQFF. DNA of the CDR3: TGTGCCAGCAGTGAAGGAGGAGGCGTCTCCTACAATGAGCAGTTCTTC.

The table lists this clone with a count of one. The chain carries TRBV5-4 and TRBJ2-7; possibly TRBD2 for D (5 bases). CDR1 and CDR2 from the germline V gene are SGHNT and YYREEE (reference sequence). The CDR3 covers 12 residues. The ends were cut back, 4 bases at V and 9 bases at J, with 14 bases in the middle. The CDR3 is CASSTWTDVQYF. CDR3 DNA sequence: TGTGCCAGCAGCACCTGGACTGACGTGCAGTACTTC.

The chain has TRBV30 and TRBJ2-6, with D maybe TRBD1 (6 bases). CDR3 length: 15 residues. Germline loops: CDR1 GTSNPN, CDR2 SVGIG (reference sequence). The V end was cut by 2 bases, the J end by 1 base, with 9 bases between. Written as DNA, the CDR3 is TGTGCCTGGAGTAGAGACAGGTCTGGGGCCAACGTCCTGACTTTC. Translation gives CAWSRDRSGANVLTF.

This clone has only a few counts. The chain links TRBV28 to TRBJ1-1; 9 bases are a match to TRBD1. With V trimmed by 3 bases and J by 10 bases, 21 bases remained unmatched. This CDR3 region has 18 residues. In germline, CDR1 is MDHEN, CDR2 SYDVKM. The CDR3 region is CASSFLSQGQGTGIVAFF. In DNA, the CDR3 is TGTGCCAGCAGTTTTTTGAGCCAAGGACAAGGGACAGGGATTGTAGCTTTCTTT.

This clone has just a few counts. The chain carries TRBV5-6 and TRBJ2-7; the match to TRBD2 covers 14 bases. Germline trimming cut 1 base from V and 2 bases from J; bases unmatched to any gene: 5. The CDR3 length is 17 residues. Germline CDR1 reads SGHDT; CDR2 reads YYEEEE. CDR3 nucleotides: TGTGCCAGCAGCTTGTTCGGGACTAGCGGGAGACCCTACGAGCAGTACTTC. Residues: CASSLFGTSGRPYEQYF.

The chain has TRBV13 and TRBJ1-2, with 7 bases matching TRBD1. The trim removed 4 bases at V and 1 base at J, leaving 6 bases unmatched. Germline values: CDR1 PRHDT, CDR2 FYEKMQ (reference sequence). The CDR3 extends over 15 amino acids. The CDR3 reads CASSSSNRGNYGYTF. CDR3 in DNA: TGTGCCAGCAGCTCTTCAAACAGGGGTAACTATGGCTACACCTTC.

This clone has a handful of counts. The chain employs TRBV4-1 and TRBJ2-4; D call uncertain. CDR1 and CDR2 (germline): MGHRA, YSYEKL. The CDR3 covers 13 residues. The V and J ends lost 2 bases and 11 bases respectively, with 13 bases between them. CDR3 in amino acids: CASSQPAELVQYF. CDR3 DNA sequence: TGCGCCAGCAGCCAACCGGCGGAGTTAGTTCAGTACTTC.

The DNA of the CDR3 is TGTGCCAGCAGTCTGCAGGGGGCTGAGCAGTTCTTC. It is translated as CASSLQGAEQFF. V usage is TRBV27 and J usage is TRBJ2-1; 8 positions match TRBD1. The germline gives CDR1 MNHEY, CDR2 SMNVEV (reference sequence). The trim removed 5 bases at V and 9 bases at J, leaving 3 bases unmatched. The CDR3 extends over 12 amino acids.

This sequence joins TRBV5-6 and TRBJ2-7; 8 nucleotides agree with TRBD1. Per germline, CDR1 SGHDT and CDR2 YYEEEE. The V segment lost 5 bases and the J segment 0 bases; nucleotides outside the gene matches: 7. CDR3 length equals 15 residues. The chain's CDR3 is CASSPGGRASYEQYF. In DNA form, the CDR3 reads TGTGCCAGCAGTCCAGGGGGCAGGGCCTCCTACGAGCAGTACTTC. The variable domain in full, with the rest retrieved from reference TRBV5-6 and TRBJ2-7, is DAGVTQSPTHLIKTRGQQVTLRCSPKSGHDTVSWYQQALGQGPQFIFQYYEEEERQRGNFPDRFSGHQFPNYSSELNVNALLLGDSALYLCASSPGGRASYEQYFGPGTRLTVT.

This clone occurred a few times. The chain recombines TRBV18 with TRBJ2-1; D gene unclear. The CDR3 totals 13 residues. The germline CDR1 and CDR2 sequences are KGHSH and LQKENI. The ends were cut back, 0 bases at V and 6 bases at J, with 6 bases in the middle. DNA of the CDR3: TGTGCCAGCTCACCACCCATGGGCAATGAGCAGTTCTTC. Translation: CASSPPMGNEQFF.

This clone has just a few counts. The chain links TRBV19 to TRBJ1-4; a possible D gene is TRBD1 (5 bases). CDR3 length: 11 residues. Trimming took off 6 bases at V and 8 bases at J, with 7 bases between the two ends. In germline, CDR1 is LNHDA, CDR2 SQIVND (reference sequence). The CDR3 sequence is CASRGGEKLFF. CDR3 in DNA: TGTGCCAGTAGGGGGGGAGAAAAACTGTTTTTT.

CDR3 DNA: TGTGCCAGCAGCGTAGGTGGGACTAGCGGGTTTGAGACCCAGTACTTC. Its protein is CASSVGGTSGFETQYF. This sequence joins TRBV9 and TRBJ2-5, with 12 bases aligning to TRBD2. The V segment lost 0 bases and the J segment 5 bases; nucleotides outside the gene matches: 5. CDR1 and CDR2 from the germline V gene are SGDLS and YYNGEE. The CDR3 consists of 16 residues. Based on the CDR3 plus reference TRBV9 and TRBJ2-5, the full variable domain is DSGVTQTPKHLITATGQRVTLRCSPRSGDLSVYWYQQSLDQGLQFLIQYYNGEERAKGNILERFSAQQFPDLHSELNLSSLELGDSALYFCASSVGGTSGFETQYFGPGTRLLVL.

The V gene is TRBV29-1, the J gene TRBJ2-3, with TRBD2 matching over 11 bases. From germline, CDR1 is SQVTM and CDR2 ANQGSEA. CDR3 length: 14 residues. J gave up 0 bases and V 6 bases, and 2 bases lay outside the gene matches. The CDR3 spells CSVRTSGSTDTQYF. The CDR3 DNA reads as TGCAGCGTGAGGACTAGCGGGAGCACAGATACGCAGTATTTT.

The V and J genes are TRBV13 and TRBJ2-5, with TRBD1 matching over 8 bases. J gave up 5 bases and V 5 bases, and 4 bases lay outside the gene matches. The CDR3 spans 13 residues. The germline CDR1 and CDR2 sequences are PRHDT and FYEKMQ (reference sequence). The CDR3 is CASSHRDRETQYF. CDR3 nucleotide sequence: TGTGCCAGCAGCCACCGGGACAGGGAGACCCAGTACTTC.

The chain carries TRBV28 and TRBJ1-1, with a tentative D call TRBD1 (5 bases). Per germline, CDR1 MDHEN and CDR2 SYDVKM. The CDR3 covers 12 residues. Between the trimmed V and J ends, which lost 4 bases and 11 bases, there was a span of 14 bases. CDR3 DNA sequence: TGTGCCAGCAGTTCCGCGGGGCTGAAGGCTTTCTTT. This sequence encodes CASSSAGLKAFF.